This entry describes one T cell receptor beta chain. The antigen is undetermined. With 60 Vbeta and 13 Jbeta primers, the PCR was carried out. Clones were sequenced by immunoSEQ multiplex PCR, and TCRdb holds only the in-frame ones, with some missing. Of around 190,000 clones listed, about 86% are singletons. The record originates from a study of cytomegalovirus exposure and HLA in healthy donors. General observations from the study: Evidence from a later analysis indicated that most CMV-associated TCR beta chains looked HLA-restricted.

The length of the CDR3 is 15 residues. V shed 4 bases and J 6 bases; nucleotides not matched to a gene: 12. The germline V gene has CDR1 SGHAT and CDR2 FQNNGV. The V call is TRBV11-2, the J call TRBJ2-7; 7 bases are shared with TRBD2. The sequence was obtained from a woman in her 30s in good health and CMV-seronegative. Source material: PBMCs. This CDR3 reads CASSSGGGSRVEQYF. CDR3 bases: TGTGCCAGCAGCTCGGGCGGGGGTTCCCGTGTCGAGCAGTACTTC. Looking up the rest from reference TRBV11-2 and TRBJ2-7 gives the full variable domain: EAGVAQSPRYKIIEKRQSVAFWCNPISGHATLYWYQQILGQGPKLLIQFQNNGVVDDSQLPKDRFSAERLKGVDSTLKIQPAKLEDSAVYLCASSSGGGSRVEQYFGPGTRLTVT.